The next 10 T cell receptor beta chains were all read from a single sample in a study of T-cell reconstitution after alpha-beta-depleted transplantation in children. A library of TCRbeta sequences, prepared with unique molecular identifiers, was generated. TCRdb reanalysed the PCR reads using MiXCR and keeps one entry per CDR3 protein. The sample has around 340,000 distinct CDR3 sequences, 13% seen once. The sample consisted of PBMCs, taken from the stem cell graft. The receptor set was obtained from a human donor who donated a stem cell graft to a child with Fanconi anemia.

V is TRBV4-3 and J is TRBJ2-3; TRBD1 matches at 8 bases. V shed 3 bases and J 4 bases; nucleotides not matched to a gene: 3. The CDR3 extends over 14 amino acids. The germline V gene encodes CDR1 LGHNA and CDR2 YSLEER. The CDR3 spells CASSQGQAADTQYF. CDR3 nucleotides: TGCGCCAGCAGCCAGGGACAGGCGGCAGATACGCAGTATTTT.

In its sample, this clonotype was seen many times. V usage is TRBV7-2 and J usage is TRBJ1-1; D is unresolved. CDR1 and CDR2 from the germline V gene are SGHTA and FQGNSA. The CDR3 has 15 amino acids. Trimming stripped 3 bases from V and 2 bases from J, with 13 bases between. CDR3 in amino acids: CASSLWGIGNTEAFF. The CDR3 DNA is TGTGCCAGCAGCTTGTGGGGAATAGGTAACACTGAAGCTTTCTTT.

The chain combines TRBV20-1 with TRBJ2-5; 13 positions match TRBD2. The ends lost 7 bases at V and 5 bases at J; junction bases unmatched: 4. Per germline, CDR1 DFQATT and CDR2 SNEGSKA (reference sequence). This CDR3 has 13 residues. The CDR3 sequence: CSELAGGEETQYF. As DNA, the CDR3 is TGCAGTGAACTAGCGGGGGGGGAGGAGACCCAGTACTTC.

The table lists this clonotype with many counts. V is TRBV11-3 and J is TRBJ1-1; perhaps TRBD1 as D (5 bases). V gave up 6 bases and J gave up 3 bases, with 14 bases separating them. The CDR3 length is 14 residues. Germline V CDR1 and CDR2: SGHNT, YENEEA. The CDR3 DNA follows: TGTGCCAGCAGTTACGAGGGGAGCGACACTGAAGCTTTCTTT. Its protein is CASSYEGSDTEAFF.

At least ten counts were recorded for this clonotype. The chain couples TRBV7-8 to TRBJ2-7; 9 bases agree with TRBD2. V shed 6 bases and J 2 bases; nucleotides not matched to a gene: 11. The germline V gene has CDR1 SGHVS and CDR2 FQNEAQ. The CDR3 has 16 residues. The CDR3 spells CASSPSRGTSTYEQYF. The CDR3 nucleotides read TGTGCCAGCAGTCCCTCACGTGGGACTAGCACCTACGAGCAGTACTTC.

Details on this clonotype: This could be a read error, since a much larger clone is one nucleotide away. Because it lacks the conserved phenylalanine or tryptophan at the end, this CDR3 is likely a read error. V is TRBV9 and J is TRBJ2-1; 10 bases are a match to TRBD2. The CDR3 has 15 residues. After removal of 0 bases from V and 6 bases from J, the junction contained 3 bases not matched to a gene. Germline V CDR1 and CDR2: SGDLS, YYNGEE. The CDR3 coding sequence is TGTGCCAGCAGCGTAGACAGCGGGGGGGCCAATGAGCAGTTCTGC. Translated: CASSVDSGGANEQFC.

A few counts support this clonotype. The chain employs TRBV29-1 and TRBJ2-1; 10 bases align to TRBD2. The CDR3 runs to 12 residues. CDR1 is SQVTM, CDR2 ANQGSEA, per germline. The CDR3 sequence is CTVAGGWDEQFF. CDR3 bases: TGCACGGTAGCGGGGGGCTGGGATGAGCAGTTCTTC.

J is TRBJ1-1 and V is TRBV20-1; perhaps TRBD1 as D (5 bases). Germline values: CDR1 DFQATT, CDR2 SNEGSKA (reference sequence). This CDR3 spans 14 amino acids. Trimming pared 6 bases from V and 3 bases from J, leaving 17 bases between. The CDR3 loop reads CSALGQTGHTEAFF. As DNA, the CDR3 is TGCAGTGCCCTGGGCCAAACGGGGCACACTGAAGCTTTCTTT.

This clonotype was seen ten or more times. J is TRBJ2-6 and V is TRBV2, with TRBD1 matching over 9 bases. The V gene's germline CDR1 is SNHLY and CDR2 FYNNEI. Germline trimming cut 4 bases from V and 2 bases from J; bases unmatched to any gene: 9. CDR3 size: 18 residues. CDR3 residues: CASSATAGTGPGANVLTF. The CDR3 region has the DNA TGTGCCAGCAGTGCCACCGCCGGGACAGGGCCTGGGGCCAACGTCCTGACTTTC.

This clonotype came up a few times. The rearrangement links TRBV15 to TRBJ1-2, with a tentative D call TRBD1 (5 bases). Trimming shortened V by 3 bases and J by 4 bases, and 9 bases separated the two germline ends. The V gene's germline CDR1 is LNHNV and CDR2 YYDKDF (reference sequence). The CDR3 is 13 residues long. CDR3 nucleotide sequence: TGTGCCACCAGCAGTTTTGGGGGCTATGGCTACACCTTC. It yields the protein CATSSFGGYGYTF.